The entry below describes one TCR beta chain. The data were taken from a study of OX40 agonist ivuxolimab in advanced cancers. Data came from immunoSEQ multiplex PCR; TCRdb stores just in-frame clones and leaves some out. Of about 29,000 clones in the sample, nearly 95% were seen once. The material was CD4+ or CD8+ T cells sorted from blood, obtained in a trial of the OX40 agonist ivuxolimab. The clonotype was recovered from an adult with an advanced solid tumor such as melanoma, head and neck, liver or kidney cancer.

The CDR3 nucleotides read TGTGCCAGCAGCTTGCCTGAGGGAGGGCCGAGAGAGACCCAGTACTTC. Its protein product is CASSLPEGGPRETQYF. The chain carries TRBV4-2 and TRBJ2-5; 7 nucleotides match TRBD2. CDR3 length: 16 amino acids. The V and J ends lost 5 bases and 4 bases, in that order; junction bases with no gene match: 13. CDR1 LGHNA and CDR2 YNFKEQ come from the germline V gene.